This record looks at one T cell receptor (beta chain) sequence and its context. Its antigen is unknown. TCRdb re-derived calls from the 5' RACE reads in MiXCR, one entry per CDR3 protein. The table lists under 400,000 distinct CDR3 sequences, roughly 10% of them singletons. The CDR3 totals 13 residues. Germline CDR1 and CDR2: MNHEY and SVGEGT. Trimming took off 2 bases at V and 6 bases at J, with 10 bases between the two ends. These data come from a study of identical twins. General study points: Beta out-of-frame sequences showed weaker excess twin sharing. In drawing conclusions, the study used cross-sectional statistical analysis and did not follow the same donors. Twins shared out-of-frame alpha sequences with excess low generation probability. Possibly, invariant MAIT and iNKT cells partly confounded zero-insertion analyses.

This sequence originates from a woman aged 45-60 years in good health. The source material was naive T cells sorted from blood. This sequence joins TRBV6-2 or TRBV6-3 and TRBJ1-2; tentatively, D is TRBD1 (5 bases). CDR3 bases: TGTGCCAGCAGTTACGACGGGGCAGATGGCTACACCTTC. Translation gives CASSYDGADGYTF.